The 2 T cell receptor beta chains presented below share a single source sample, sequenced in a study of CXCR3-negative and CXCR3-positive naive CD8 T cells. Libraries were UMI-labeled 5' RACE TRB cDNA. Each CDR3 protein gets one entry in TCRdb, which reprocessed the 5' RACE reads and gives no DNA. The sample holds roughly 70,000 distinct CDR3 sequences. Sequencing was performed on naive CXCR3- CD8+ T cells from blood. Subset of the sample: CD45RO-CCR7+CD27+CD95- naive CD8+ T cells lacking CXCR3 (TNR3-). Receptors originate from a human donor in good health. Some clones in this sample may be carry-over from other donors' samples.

The CDR3 loop is CASSVADRGVYEQYF. The chain recombines TRBV9 with TRBJ2-7; no DNA is available, so the TRBD1 call from TCRdb remains unchecked. The CDR3 is 15 amino acids. Per germline, CDR1 SGDLS and CDR2 YYNGEE. The entire variable domain, with the rest obtained from reference TRBV9 and TRBJ2-7, is as follows: DSGVTQTPKHLITATGQRVTLRCSPRSGDLSVYWYQQSLDQGLQFLIQYYNGEERAKGNILERFSAQQFPDLHSELNLSSLELGDSALYFCASSVADRGVYEQYFGPGTRLTVT.

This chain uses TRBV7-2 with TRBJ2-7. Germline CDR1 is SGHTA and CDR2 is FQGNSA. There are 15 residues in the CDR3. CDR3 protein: CASSLVSGRSYEQYF.